This T cell receptor (beta chain) was recorded in a study of Ad26.COV2.S vaccination and SARS-CoV-2 variants. Study information: Administration of Ad26.COV2.S was intramuscular, either once or twice 56 days apart.

Treatment specified: roughly 19 received Ad26.COV2.S at low or high dose, single or two shots; about 5 received placebo; per-sample allocation not given. Samples came from day 63 after the first vaccine or placebo injection. Points on this clone: Its antigen remains unknown.

Study outcomes and limitations: Breadth of non-spike TCRs did not differ between vaccinees and placebo recipients.

Profiled with immunoSEQ multiplex PCR; TCRdb holds only in-frame clones, not every one. Here the sample spans roughly 380,000 clones, 80% to 90% being singletons. From germline, CDR1 is MNHEY and CDR2 SMNVEV (reference sequence). CDR3 length: 15 residues. Trimming took off 6 bases at V and 6 bases at J, with 15 bases between the two ends. The material sequenced was peripheral blood, taken in a trial of Ad26.COV2.S vaccine versus placebo. The genes are TRBV27 and TRBJ1-6; D is perhaps TRBD1 (5 bases). The TCR comes from a person between 18 and 65 years old who received the Ad26.COV2.S COVID-19 vaccine or a placebo. The CDR3 coding sequence is TGTGCCAGCAGGCTCGGGGCCAGAGCTAATTCACCCCTCCACTTT. Translating gives CASRLGARANSPLHF.